Each of the 5 T cell receptor beta chains below was sequenced from the same sample in a study of spatial heterogeneity in lung cancer (dated by TCRdb to the late 2010s). The time point label here, explained by the study, means: sample taken at primary tumor resection. The library came from 5' RACE. Reads for this sample came from a NextSeq 500. The public reads were quality trimmed at Q25 with fastp and then assembled into clones with MiXCR by TCRdb, keeping productive beta chains. Entries are consolidated by CDR3 protein sequence, retaining the most common genes and DNA. Present in this sample are about 1,600 distinct CDR3 sequences, 5.3% of which were seen just once. The ten largest make up more than 20% of the sample. This specimen was normal lung tissue next to the tumor, taken at surgery. The receptors shown here come from a female donor with early-stage non-small cell lung cancer.

By its share, this clonotype is medium-sized. The chain combines TRBV6-5 with TRBJ1-5; no definite D call. V was trimmed by 4 bases and J by 2 bases, leaving 15 bases between them. This CDR3 region has 16 residues. Germline assignment: CDR1 MNHEY and CDR2 SVGAGI. The CDR3 DNA follows: TGTGCCAGCAGTTCCCGGGTCTGGAAGGGCAATCAGCCCCAGCATTTT. Translated: CASSSRVWKGNQPQHF.

This clonotype is categorized as large. The chain recombines TRBV7-9 with TRBJ2-7; 9 positions agree with TRBD2. The CDR3 sequence is 16 residues long. V shed 0 bases, J shed 5 bases, and the junction held 8 bases outside the gene matches. Germline CDR1 and CDR2: SEHNR and FQNEAQ (reference sequence). Here the CDR3 reads CASSLAKAGGPDEQYF. CDR3 DNA: TGTGCCAGCAGCTTAGCGAAGGCGGGGGGGCCGGACGAGCAGTACTTC.

This clonotype is labeled as medium-sized (0.01 to 0.1%). This rearrangement joins TRBV18 to TRBJ2-5; possibly TRBD1 or TRBD2 for D (6 bases each). The germline gives CDR1 KGHSH, CDR2 LQKENI. The CDR3 totals 15 residues. The germline V and J ends were trimmed by 0 bases and 7 bases, with 15 bases remaining between them. The CDR3 loop reads CASSPPSGASGTQYF. The CDR3 DNA is TGTGCCAGCTCACCACCTTCGGGGGCCTCCGGGACCCAGTACTTC.

This clonotype was found many times. V is TRBV20-1 and J is TRBJ2-7; 9 bases align to TRBD1. Looked up from germline, CDR1 is DFQATT and CDR2 is SNEGSKA (reference sequence). This CDR3 has 13 residues. The CDR3 DNA reads TGCAGCTTGACAGGGGGTAATCCCTACGAGCAGTACTTC. Translated: CSLTGGNPYEQYF.

In its sample, this clonotype ranks as large. CDR3 bases: TGTGCCACCTCGTCCGGGACAGGGTCCTCGCAGCCCCAGCATTTT. Protein product: CATSSGTGSSQPQHF. V and J are TRBV24-1 and TRBJ1-5, with 9 bases fitting TRBD1. Per germline, CDR1 KGHDR and CDR2 SFDVKD. The CDR3 totals 15 residues. V dropped 9 bases and J dropped 7; count of bases not matched to a gene: 12.